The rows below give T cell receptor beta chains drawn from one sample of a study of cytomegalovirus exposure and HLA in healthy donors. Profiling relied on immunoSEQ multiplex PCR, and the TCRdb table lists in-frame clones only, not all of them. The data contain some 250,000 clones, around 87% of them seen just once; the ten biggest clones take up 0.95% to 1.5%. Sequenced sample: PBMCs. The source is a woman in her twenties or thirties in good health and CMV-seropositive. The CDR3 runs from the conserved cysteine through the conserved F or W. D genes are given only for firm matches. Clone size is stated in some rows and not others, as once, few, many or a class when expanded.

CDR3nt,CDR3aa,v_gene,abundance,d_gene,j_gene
TGTGCCAGCAGTTTATTCAGTCCGGGACAGTCCAACTACGAGCAGTACTTC,CASSLFSPGQSNYEQYF,TRBV27,-,TRBD1,TRBJ2-7
TGTGCCAGCAGTTACTTCGGCGGGAATGAGCAGTTCTTC,CASSYFGGNEQFF,TRBV6-5,-,-,TRBJ2-1
TGTGCCAGCAGCTTAGAAGGCGGAGATACGCAGTATTTT,CASSLEGGDTQYF,TRBV11-2,-,-,TRBJ2-3
TGTGCCAGCAGCGCCGGGACAGGGAATCAGCCCCAGCATTTT,CASSAGTGNQPQHF,TRBV7-9,-,TRBD1,TRBJ1-5
TGTGCCAGTAGTATAGCAGGGGCTGGCTACACCTTC,CASSIAGAGYTF,TRBV19,-,-,TRBJ1-2
TGCGCCAGCAGCTTAACAGGGGTGTCCTACGAGCAGTACTTC,CASSLTGVSYEQYF,TRBV5-1,-,TRBD1,TRBJ2-7
TGTGCCAGCAGAGGAGACCCCGCTCTTGATACGCAGTATTTT,CASRGDPALDTQYF,TRBV2,-,-,TRBJ2-3
TGTGCCAGTTCGTTCCAGGATACGCAGTATTTT,CASSFQDTQYF,TRBV2,-,-,TRBJ2-3
TGTGCCAGCAGTGACATTTCCTACGAGCAGTACTTC,CASSDISYEQYF,TRBV6-1,few,-,TRBJ2-7
TGCAGCGTTGAAGTACCGCAGGGAAGGGAAAACATTCAGTACTTC,CSVEVPQGRENIQYF,TRBV29-1,-,-,TRBJ2-4
TGCAGTGCTCTCAGGGTTGAAAGCACCTTC,CSALRVESTF,TRBV20-1,-,-,TRBJ1-2
TGTGCCAGCAGTATAGGGGGAGGCTACACCTTC,CASSIGGGYTF,TRBV27,once,-,TRBJ1-2
TGCGCCAGCAGCGCCCTAAGCTCCTACGAGCAGTACTTC,CASSALSSYEQYF,TRBV5-1,-,-,TRBJ2-7
TGTGCCAGCAGCTTAGGAGGCTCGGACAGGTACACTGAAGCTTTCTTT,CASSLGGSDRYTEAFF,TRBV13,-,TRBD1,TRBJ1-1
TGTGCCAGTCACGACAGGGATGCCCGGTTGGAGCTGTTTTTT,CASHDRDARLELFF,TRBV19,-,TRBD1,TRBJ2-2
TGTGCCAGCAGCGCCTACTCTAGCGGGGGGGGCTACGAGCAGTACTTC,CASSAYSSGGGYEQYF,TRBV9,-,TRBD2,TRBJ2-7
TGTGCCAGCAGTTTAAGGTGGCAGGGCACAACTAATGAAAAACTGTTTTTT,CASSLRWQGTTNEKLFF,TRBV28,-,-,TRBJ1-4
TGTGCCAGCAGTTTAGCGGGGTTCTCCTACGAGCAGTACTTC,CASSLAGFSYEQYF,TRBV28,-,-,TRBJ2-7
TGTGCCAGCAGTTCCCACGAGGGCCGAAAACTGTTTTTT,CASSSHEGRKLFF,TRBV27,-,-,TRBJ1-4
TGTGCCAGCAGTCGACAGGGTGGCTACACCTTC,CASSRQGGYTF,TRBV2,few,TRBD1,TRBJ1-2
TGTGCCAGCAGTTTATCCGGTACTAGCGGTGCCTACGAGCAGTACTTC,CASSLSGTSGAYEQYF,TRBV27,-,TRBD2,TRBJ2-7
TGCAGCGTCATGGGGTATCGGCAAGGCGGGTACAATGAGCAGTTCTTC,CSVMGYRQGGYNEQFF,TRBV29-1,-,-,TRBJ2-1
TGCGCCAGCAGCCGGATAGGGACTAGCGGTGATCCCTACGAGCAGTACTTC,CASSRIGTSGDPYEQYF,TRBV5-1,-,TRBD2,TRBJ2-7
TGCAGCGTTGAAGTGACAGAAACCACAGATACGCAGTATTTT,CSVEVTETTDTQYF,TRBV29-1,once,-,TRBJ2-3
TGTGCCAGCAGCTTACAGGGGACCCACACTGAAGCTTTCTTT,CASSLQGTHTEAFF,TRBV7-9,few,-,TRBJ1-1
TGTGCCAGCAGCCCGGGCCTAGCTCCGCGCGAGCAGTACTTC,CASSPGLAPREQYF,TRBV11-3,-,-,TRBJ2-7
TGTGCCAGTCACAGGGGGCAGGACACTGAAGCTTTCTTT,CASHRGQDTEAFF,TRBV2,-,TRBD1,TRBJ1-1
TGCAGCGTTGAAGGGCGGGAGGGACGTGAGCAGTTCTTC,CSVEGREGREQFF,TRBV29-1,-,TRBD2,TRBJ2-1
TGTGCCAGTAGTTCCTCCAGGCCCAGGGACACTGAAGCTTTCTTT,CASSSSRPRDTEAFF,TRBV19,-,-,TRBJ1-1
TGTGCCAGCGGCATCCTGGGGGCCAACGTCCTGACTTTC,CASGILGANVLTF,TRBV6-1,-,-,TRBJ2-6
TGTGCCAGCTCACCATTTCGGGACAGGGGGCCGGATGGCTACACCTTC,CASSPFRDRGPDGYTF,TRBV18,-,TRBD1,TRBJ1-2
TGTGCCAGCTCACCTTCTGGGAGTCAGCCCCAGCATTTT,CASSPSGSQPQHF,TRBV18,-,-,TRBJ1-5
TGTGCCAGCACCCTAGGGGCGGGAAGTGGGAACACTGAAGCTTTCTTT,CASTLGAGSGNTEAFF,TRBV27,-,-,TRBJ1-1
TGCGCCAGCAGCCAGATAGCGGGAGATTTCTACGAGCAGTACTTC,CASSQIAGDFYEQYF,TRBV4-1,-,TRBD2,TRBJ2-7
TGCGCCAGCAGCCCTACGGGTTACGAGCAGTACTTC,CASSPTGYEQYF,TRBV4-1,-,-,TRBJ2-7
TGCGCCAGCAGCGCGACTAGCGGGAGAGGGGATGAGCAGTTCTTC,CASSATSGRGDEQFF,TRBV5-1,-,TRBD2,TRBJ2-1
TGTGCCAGCAGTGACTACAGGGAAATGTTTTTT,CASSDYREMFF,TRBV2,-,-,TRBJ1-4
TGTGCCAGCAGCGAGGGCCCACTAGCGGGGGAGACCCAGTACTTC,CASSEGPLAGETQYF,TRBV9,-,TRBD2,TRBJ2-5
TGTGCCAGCAGTTTACTACAGGGTGGCTCTGGGGCCAACGTCCTGACTTTC,CASSLLQGGSGANVLTF,TRBV28,-,-,TRBJ2-6
TGTGCCAGCAGTTTGTTGGGACAGGTACGTGAAAACACCATATATTTT,CASSLLGQVRENTIYF,TRBV27,-,TRBD1,TRBJ1-3
TGTGCCAGCAGTTTAGTACAGGCCTCCTACGAGCAGTACTTC,CASSLVQASYEQYF,TRBV28,-,-,TRBJ2-7
TGTGCCAGCAGCTTGATGGACTACACAGATACGCAGTATTTT,CASSLMDYTDTQYF,TRBV5-6,-,-,TRBJ2-3